A single sample is the source of the 10 T cell receptor beta chains below, sequenced in a study of blood T cells in healthy people across ages. Primers used in a second PCR of about 7 to 12 cycles were a sample-barcoded 5' primer and a J-beta primer mix. TCRdb re-derived calls from the 5' RACE reads in MiXCR, one entry per CDR3 protein. Of about 800,000 distinct CDR3 sequences listed, roughly 25% are singletons. This sample was shared with a second study, whose subject was T cells of mothers and their children.

Material: blood. All receptors come from a boy aged 5-17 years in good health.

To note about this clonotype: Germline and junction disagree at one end, which may indicate a read error. The chain is built from TRBV27 and TRBJ1-1; D is undetermined. The CDR3 is 14 amino acids. Per the germline V gene, CDR1 is MNHEY and CDR2 is SMNVEV (reference sequence). The CDR3 protein is CASSLLPGFTEASF. Written as DNA, the CDR3 is TGTGCCAGCAGTTTACTACCGGGTTTCACTGAAGCTTCCTTT.

The chain has TRBV7-3 and TRBJ2-2, with D uncertain. This CDR3 comprises 14 residues. Germline V lookup: CDR1 SGHTA, CDR2 FQGTGA. V shed 2 bases and J shed 6 bases, with 10 bases lying between them. Here the CDR3 reads CASSLRSGAGELFF. DNA of the CDR3: TGTGCCAGCAGCTTACGCTCCGGAGCCGGGGAGCTGTTTTTT.

In its sample, this clonotype was seen a few times. The chain is built from TRBV12-3 or TRBV12-4 and TRBJ2-5, with 12 bases lining up with TRBD1. The CDR3 is 15 amino acids. Trimming at V came to 5 bases and at J to 4 bases, leaving 5 bases not matched to a gene. The CDR3 sequence is CASSDRDRGRETQYF. CDR3 DNA sequence: TGTGCCAGCAGTGATCGGGACAGGGGGCGAGAGACCCAGTACTTC.

The genes are TRBV4-1 and TRBJ2-5, with D tentatively TRBD2 (5 bases). With 0 bases removed from V and 0 bases from J, the gap between germline ends came to 8 bases. The CDR3 is 15 residues long. Germline CDR1 reads MGHRA; CDR2 reads YSYEKL. The CDR3 reads CASSQDGGYQETQYF. The CDR3 DNA is TGCGCCAGCAGCCAAGATGGCGGGTACCAAGAGACCCAGTACTTC.

V usage is TRBV7-2 and J usage is TRBJ1-6, with D possibly being TRBD1 (5 bases). Germline V CDR1 and CDR2: SGHTA, FQGNSA. The length of the CDR3 is 16 residues. Trimming stripped 5 bases from V and 7 bases from J, with 18 bases between. The CDR3 coding sequence is TGTGCCAGCAGCGCGACCGGACATATCGTGAATTCACCCCTCCACTTT. Its translation is CASSATGHIVNSPLHF.

V gene TRBV28 combines with J gene TRBJ2-5, with 7 positions matching TRBD1. CDR3 size: 17 residues. V lost 6 bases and J lost 3; bases outside the gene matches: 16. The V gene's germline CDR1 is MDHEN and CDR2 SYDVKM. The CDR3 here is CASSPPPGQRGEETQYF. Here the CDR3 DNA reads TGTGCCAGCAGCCCTCCTCCGGGACAGCGTGGGGAAGAGACCCAGTACTTC.

The genes are TRBV12-3 or TRBV12-4 and TRBJ2-3; D uncertain. The CDR3 contains 14 residues. V lost 1 base and J lost 3, with 8 bases in between. The CDR3 loop is CASSLVLETDTQYF. CDR3 in DNA: TGTGCCAGCAGTTTAGTCCTAGAGACAGATACGCAGTATTTT.

This clonotype was picked up a small number of times. The chain uses TRBV21-1 and TRBJ2-3; the table's D call, TRBD1, has no DNA check behind it. TRBV21-1 is a documented pseudogene. The CDR3 is made up of 15 amino acids. The CDR3 nucleotides are TGTGCCACCTTAAGGGACCGGATAAGCACAGATACGCAGTATTTT. As protein: CATLRDRISTDTQYF.

This clonotype was picked up a small number of times. The chain couples TRBV4-2 to TRBJ1-4; the D is unclear. CDR1 is LGHNA and CDR2 is YNFKEQ in the germline V gene. V lost 3 bases and J 5 bases, leaving 4 bases between the germline ends. CDR3 length: 12 amino acids. The CDR3 sequence is CASSQENEKLFF. The CDR3 region has the DNA TGTGCCAGCAGCCAGGAGAATGAAAAACTGTTTTTT.

This clonotype was seen a few times. This chain links TRBV7-8 with TRBJ1-5, with D perhaps TRBD1 (6 bases). CDR3 length: 15 amino acids. Germline CDR1 SGHVS, CDR2 FQNEAQ. V gave up 4 bases and J gave up 7 bases, with 17 bases separating them. DNA of the CDR3: TGTGCCAGCAGCTCCCAGGGGTCGGTAGGACAGCCCCAGCATTTT. It yields the protein CASSSQGSVGQPQHF.